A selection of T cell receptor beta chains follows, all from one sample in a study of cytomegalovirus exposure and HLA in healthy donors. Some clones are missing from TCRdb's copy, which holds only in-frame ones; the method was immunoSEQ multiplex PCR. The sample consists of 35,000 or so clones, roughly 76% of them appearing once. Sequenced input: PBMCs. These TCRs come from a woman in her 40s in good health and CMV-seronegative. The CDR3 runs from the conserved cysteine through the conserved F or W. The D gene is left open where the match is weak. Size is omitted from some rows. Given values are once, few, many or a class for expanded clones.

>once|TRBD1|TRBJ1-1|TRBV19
TGTGCCAGTAGTATCGACGGACAGGGGGAGACTTTCTTT
CASSIDGQGETFF
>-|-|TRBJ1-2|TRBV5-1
TGCGCCAGCAGCCCAGACAGTTATGGCTACACCTTC
CASSPDSYGYTF
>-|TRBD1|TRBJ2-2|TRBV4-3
TGCGCCAGCAGCCAAGGCCCCTACCGGAGACAGGGGGGGAGCGGGGAGCTGTTTTTT
CASSQGPYRRQGGSGELFF
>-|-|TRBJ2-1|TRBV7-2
TGTGCCAGCAGCTCGCGGCCTTCTAGCGCCAGCTCCTACAATGAGCAGTTCTTC
CASSSRPSSASSYNEQFF
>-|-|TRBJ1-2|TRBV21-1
TGTGCCAGCGGGGAGGGGGACCTTGGCTACACCTTC
CASGEGDLGYTF
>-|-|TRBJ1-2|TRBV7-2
TGTGCCAGCAGCTTAACGGCGGCTAACTATGGCTACACCTTC
CASSLTAANYGYTF
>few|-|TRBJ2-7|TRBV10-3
TGTGCCTCAACAGGGTCCCCCGACGAGCAGTACTTC
CASTGSPDEQYF
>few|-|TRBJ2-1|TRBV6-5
TGTGCCAGCAGTTACGAGGGAAACAATGAGCAGTTCTTC
CASSYEGNNEQFF
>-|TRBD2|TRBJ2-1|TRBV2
TGTGCCAGCAGGCGACTAGCGGCCTACAATGAGCAGTTCTTC
CASRRLAAYNEQFF
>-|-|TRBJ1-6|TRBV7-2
TGTGCCAGCAGCTACGGGAGCTATAATTCACCCCTCCACTTT
CASSYGSYNSPLHF
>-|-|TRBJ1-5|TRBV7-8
TGTGCCAGCAGCTTAGCCGGGCGGGATCAGCCCCAGCATTTT
CASSLAGRDQPQHF
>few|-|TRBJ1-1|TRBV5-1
TGCGCCAGCAGCCCCGGGCGGGACACTGAAGCTTTCTTT
CASSPGRDTEAFF
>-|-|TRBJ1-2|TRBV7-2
TGTGCCAGCAGCCCCAGGGGTCCGGACCCCCTAGGCTATGGCTACACCTTC
CASSPRGPDPLGYGYTF
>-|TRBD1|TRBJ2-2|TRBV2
TGTGCCAGCAGGGACAGGGGGTTCACCGGGGAGCTGTTTTTT
CASRDRGFTGELFF
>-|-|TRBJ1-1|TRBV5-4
TGTGCCAGCGGCTCCCTACAGGGCCCGGACACTGAAGCTTTCTTT
CASGSLQGPDTEAFF
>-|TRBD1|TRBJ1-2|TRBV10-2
TGCGCCAGCAGGGGGACAGAATATGGCTACACCTTC
CASRGTEYGYTF
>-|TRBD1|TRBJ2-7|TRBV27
TGTGCCAGCAGTTTATCTTGGCAGGGGGTCTACGAGCAGTACTTC
CASSLSWQGVYEQYF
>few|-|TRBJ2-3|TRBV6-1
TGTGCCAGCAGGTCCCCGGCAGATACGCAGTATTTT
CASRSPADTQYF
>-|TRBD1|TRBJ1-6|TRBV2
TGTGCCAGCAGGGGACAGGGTGGTGGTTCACCCCTCCACTTT
CASRGQGGGSPLHF
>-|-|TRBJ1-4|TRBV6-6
TGTGCCAGCAGTTCTCAGGATAATGAAAAACTGTTTTTT
CASSSQDNEKLFF
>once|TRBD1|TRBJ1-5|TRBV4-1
TGCGCCAGCAGCCAAGGGGCCGGGACAGGGGGCCATCAGCCCCAGCATTTT
CASSQGAGTGGHQPQHF
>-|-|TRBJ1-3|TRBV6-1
TGTGCCATCGAGTTCTCTGGAAACACCATATATTTT
CAIEFSGNTIYF
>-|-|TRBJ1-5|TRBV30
TGTGCCTGGAGTAGTAGGGGTGATCAGCCCCAGCATTTT
CAWSSRGDQPQHF
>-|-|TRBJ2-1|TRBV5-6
TGTGCCAGCAGCTTCGGGAGCTCCTACAATGAGCAGTTCTTC
CASSFGSSYNEQFF
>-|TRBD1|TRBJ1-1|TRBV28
TGTGCCAGCAGCTGGACAGGGAGGATGAACACTGAAGCTTTCTTT
CASSWTGRMNTEAFF
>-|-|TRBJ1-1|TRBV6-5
TGTGCCAGCAGCAACGGACAAGGGACTGAAGCTTTCTTT
CASSNGQGTEAFF
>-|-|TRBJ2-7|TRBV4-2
TGTGCCAGCAGCCGCGGGACAGAAAACTACGAGCAGTACTTC
CASSRGTENYEQYF
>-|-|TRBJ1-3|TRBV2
TGTGCCAGCAGTGAAGCTGTAGGGGGTAAGACGGGCGGAAACACCATATATTTT
CASSEAVGGKTGGNTIYF
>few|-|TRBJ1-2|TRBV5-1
TGCGCCAGCAGCCCGTCCAACTATGGCTACACCTTC
CASSPSNYGYTF
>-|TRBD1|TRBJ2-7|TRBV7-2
TGTGCCAGCAGCCTAACTGACAGGGGGGGTTACGAGCAGTACTTC
CASSLTDRGGYEQYF
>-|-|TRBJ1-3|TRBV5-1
TGCGCCAGCAGCTTGGGGGAGCTCTCTGGAAACACCATATATTTT
CASSLGELSGNTIYF
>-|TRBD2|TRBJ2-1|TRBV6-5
TGTGCCAGCTCTGGCGGGGGGGCCCAGGGCAATGAGCAGTTCTTC
CASSGGGAQGNEQFF
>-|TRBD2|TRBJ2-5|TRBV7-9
TGTGCCAGCACCACTAGCGGGGTCGGGGAGACCCAGTACTTC
CASTTSGVGETQYF
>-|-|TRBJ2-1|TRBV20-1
TGCAGTGCTACAGGGCACAATGAGCAGTTCTTC
CSATGHNEQFF
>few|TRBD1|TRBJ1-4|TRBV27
TGTGCCAGCAGCAGGGACAGGGGCGAAAAACTGTTTTTT
CASSRDRGEKLFF